Below are 4 T cell receptor beta chains sequenced from a single sample in a study of OX40 agonist ivuxolimab in advanced cancers. The table came from immunoSEQ multiplex PCR; TCRdb's copy has only in-frame clones and leaves some out. Counted here are about 70,000 clones, around 88% occurring once; the ten biggest clones make up 0.86%. Sequencing was performed on CD4+ or CD8+ T cells sorted from blood, taken in a trial of the OX40 agonist ivuxolimab. The receptors originated from an adult with an advanced solid tumor such as melanoma, head and neck, liver or kidney cancer.

The V call is TRBV6-5, the J call TRBJ1-1; no definite D call. This CDR3 contains 14 residues. Trimming took off 6 bases at V and 1 base at J, with 12 bases between the two ends. CDR1 and CDR2 (germline): MNHEY, SVGAGI. In DNA form, the CDR3 reads TGTGCCAGCAGGCCAACGCCATCGAACACTGAAGCTTTCTTT. This translates into CASRPTPSNTEAFF.

The rearrangement links TRBV5-1 to TRBJ2-2; tentatively, D is TRBD1 or TRBD2 (6 bases each). Germline assignment: CDR1 SGHRS and CDR2 YFSETQ. The CDR3 contains 16 residues. V shed 2 bases and J shed 3 bases, with 14 bases lying between them. Written as DNA, the CDR3 is TGCGCCAGCAGCTTCGGGGGCGGGATTTACACCGGGGAGCTGTTTTTT. It yields the protein CASSFGGGIYTGELFF.

The genes are TRBV28 and TRBJ2-7; D unresolved. The CDR3 spans 18 residues. Germline V gene sequence: CDR1 MDHEN, CDR2 SYDVKM. The V and J ends lost 2 bases and 2 bases respectively, with 22 bases between them. The CDR3 spells CASSLPNQGAWGPYEQYF. The CDR3 nucleotides read TGTGCCAGCAGTTTACCAAATCAAGGAGCTTGGGGTCCCTACGAGCAGTACTTC.

The chain recombines TRBV18 with TRBJ1-5, with D maybe TRBD1 (5 bases). Germline V gives CDR1 KGHSH, CDR2 LQKENI. Trimming left V 5 bases short and J 5 bases short, with 10 bases between. The CDR3 is 13 amino acids. Here the CDR3 reads CASSGGLDQPQHF. The CDR3, as DNA: TGTGCCAGCTCAGGGGGTCTTGATCAGCCCCAGCATTTT.